The clone carrying this TCR beta chain was seen only a few times. Its target is not known. PCR involved 60 Vbeta and 13 Jbeta primers. The method was immunoSEQ multiplex PCR; TCRdb's version includes in-frame clones alone and lacks a portion of them. The sample has roughly 130,000 clones; roughly 80% are singletons. The ends lost 2 bases at V and 5 bases at J; junction bases unmatched: 5. Germline CDR1 is SGDLS and CDR2 is YYNGEE. This CDR3 contains 15 residues. This specimen belongs to a study of cytomegalovirus exposure and HLA in healthy donors. Findings and caveats of the study: Reportedly, TCR beta sequences accurately predicted HLA-A and HLA-B alleles in most subjects. Previous analysis showed most TCR beta V segments were productive about 87% or about 30% of the time. The authors later linked a missense DCLRE1C variant to TCR beta V- and J-gene trimming. Per a later analysis, HLA-associated TCR beta chains showed more clonal expansion than other, equally common TCR beta chains.

The rearrangement joins TRBV9 to TRBJ2-3, with 10 bases identical to TRBD1. The sample comprised PBMCs. This clonotype was sampled from a female donor in good health and CMV-seronegative. CDR3: CASSVTGGFGDTQYF. The CDR3 nucleotides are TGTGCCAGCAGCGTGACAGGGGGCTTTGGAGATACGCAGTATTTT.